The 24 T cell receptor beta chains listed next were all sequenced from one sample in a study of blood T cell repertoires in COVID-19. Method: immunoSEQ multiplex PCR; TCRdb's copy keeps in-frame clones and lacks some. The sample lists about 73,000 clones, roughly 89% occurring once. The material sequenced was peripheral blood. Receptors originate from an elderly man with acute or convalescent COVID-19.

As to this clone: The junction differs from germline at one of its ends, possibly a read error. The CDR3 is CASSFIGQAYIF. The DNA for the CDR3 is TGTGCCAGCAGCTTCATAGGACAAGCCTATATCTTC. This chain links TRBV7-9 with TRBJ2-1; D is possibly TRBD1 (5 bases). In germline, CDR1 is SEHNR, CDR2 FQNEAQ (reference sequence). CDR3 size: 12 residues.

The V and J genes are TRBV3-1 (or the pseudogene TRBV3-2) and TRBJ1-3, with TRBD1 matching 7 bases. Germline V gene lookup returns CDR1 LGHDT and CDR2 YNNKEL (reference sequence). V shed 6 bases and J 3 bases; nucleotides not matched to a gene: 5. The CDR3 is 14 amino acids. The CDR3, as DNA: TGTGCCAGCAGTGACAGGGCGGGTGGAAACACCATATATTTT. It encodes CASSDRAGGNTIYF.

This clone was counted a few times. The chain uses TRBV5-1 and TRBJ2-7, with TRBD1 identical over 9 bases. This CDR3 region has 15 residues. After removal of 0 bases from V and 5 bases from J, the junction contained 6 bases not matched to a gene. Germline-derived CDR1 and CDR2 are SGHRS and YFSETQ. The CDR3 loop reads CASSLEGTGSDEQYF. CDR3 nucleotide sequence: TGCGCCAGCAGCTTGGAGGGGACAGGGTCCGACGAGCAGTACTTC.

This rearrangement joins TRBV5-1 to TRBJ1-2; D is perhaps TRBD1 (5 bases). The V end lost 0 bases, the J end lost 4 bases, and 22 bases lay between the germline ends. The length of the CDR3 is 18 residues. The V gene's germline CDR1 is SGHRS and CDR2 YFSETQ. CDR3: CASSLDPPGGRVFYGYTF. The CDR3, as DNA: TGCGCCAGCAGCTTGGACCCTCCGGGGGGACGGGTGTTCTATGGCTACACCTTC.

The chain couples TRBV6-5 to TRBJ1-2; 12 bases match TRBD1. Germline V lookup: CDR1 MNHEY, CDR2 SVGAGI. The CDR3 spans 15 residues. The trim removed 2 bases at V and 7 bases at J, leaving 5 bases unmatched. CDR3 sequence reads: CASSYGDRGLSGYTF. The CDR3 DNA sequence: TGTGCCAGCAGTTACGGGGACAGGGGGCTTTCTGGCTACACCTTC.

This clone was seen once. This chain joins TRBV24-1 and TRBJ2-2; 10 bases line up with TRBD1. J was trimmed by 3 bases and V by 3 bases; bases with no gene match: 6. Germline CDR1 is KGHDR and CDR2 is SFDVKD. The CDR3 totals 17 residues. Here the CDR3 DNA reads TGTGCCACCAGTGATAGGGGACAGGGGATCGACACCGGGGAGCTGTTTTTT. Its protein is CATSDRGQGIDTGELFF.

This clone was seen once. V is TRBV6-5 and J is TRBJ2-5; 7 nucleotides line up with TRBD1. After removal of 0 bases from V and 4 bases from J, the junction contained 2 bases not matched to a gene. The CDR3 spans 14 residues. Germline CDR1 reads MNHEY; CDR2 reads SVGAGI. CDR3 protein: CASSYSTGLETQYF. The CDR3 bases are TGTGCCAGCAGTTACTCGACAGGGCTAGAGACCCAGTACTTC.

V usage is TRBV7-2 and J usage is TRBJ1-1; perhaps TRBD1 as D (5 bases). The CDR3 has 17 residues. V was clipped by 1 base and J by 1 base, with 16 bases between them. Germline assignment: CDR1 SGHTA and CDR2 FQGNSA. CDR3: CASSLGAAGRANTEAFF. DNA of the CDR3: TGTGCCAGCAGCTTAGGGGCGGCAGGGAGGGCGAACACTGAAGCTTTCTTT.

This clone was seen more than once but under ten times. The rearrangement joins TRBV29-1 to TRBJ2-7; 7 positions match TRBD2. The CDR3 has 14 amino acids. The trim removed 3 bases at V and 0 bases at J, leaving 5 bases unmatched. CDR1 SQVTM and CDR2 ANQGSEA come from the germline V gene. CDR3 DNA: TGCAGCGTTGACACGGGCGGGAGCTCCTACGAGCAGTACTTC. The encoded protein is CSVDTGGSSYEQYF.

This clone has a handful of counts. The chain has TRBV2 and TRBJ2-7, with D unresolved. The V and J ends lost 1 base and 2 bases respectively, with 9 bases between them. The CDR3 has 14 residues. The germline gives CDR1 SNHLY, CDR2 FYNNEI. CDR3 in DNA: TGTGCCAGCAGTGAAGGGGCTCAACCCTACGAGCAGTACTTC. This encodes CASSEGAQPYEQYF.

CDR3 protein: CASSHRGSYYNEQFF. The CDR3 DNA is TGTGCCAGCTCCCACCGGGGTTCGTACTACAATGAGCAGTTCTTC. The V and J genes are TRBV3-1 (or the pseudogene TRBV3-2) and TRBJ2-1, with D maybe TRBD2 (5 bases). Germline lookup yields CDR1 LGHDT and CDR2 YNNKEL (reference sequence). The germline V and J ends were trimmed by 8 bases and 3 bases, with 17 bases remaining between them. This CDR3 spans 15 amino acids.

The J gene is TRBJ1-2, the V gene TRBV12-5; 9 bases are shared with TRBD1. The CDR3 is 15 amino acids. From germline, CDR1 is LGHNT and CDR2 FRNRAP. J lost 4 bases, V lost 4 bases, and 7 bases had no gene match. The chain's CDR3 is CASGSGSGQGYGYTF. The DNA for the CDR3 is TGTGCTAGTGGTTCCGGCTCGGGACAGGGCTATGGCTACACCTTC.

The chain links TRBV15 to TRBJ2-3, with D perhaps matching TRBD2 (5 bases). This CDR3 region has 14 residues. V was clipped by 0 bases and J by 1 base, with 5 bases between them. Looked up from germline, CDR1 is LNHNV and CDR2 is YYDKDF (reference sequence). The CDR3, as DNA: TGTGCCACCAGCAGAGAGGGAGGCACAGATACGCAGTATTTT. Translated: CATSREGGTDTQYF.

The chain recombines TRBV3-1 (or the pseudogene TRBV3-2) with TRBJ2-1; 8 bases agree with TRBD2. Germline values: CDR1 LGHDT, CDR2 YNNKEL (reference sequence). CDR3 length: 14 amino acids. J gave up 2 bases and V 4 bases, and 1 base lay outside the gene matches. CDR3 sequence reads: CASSLGLAYNEQFF. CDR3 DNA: TGTGCCAGCAGCCTGGGACTAGCCTACAATGAGCAGTTCTTC.

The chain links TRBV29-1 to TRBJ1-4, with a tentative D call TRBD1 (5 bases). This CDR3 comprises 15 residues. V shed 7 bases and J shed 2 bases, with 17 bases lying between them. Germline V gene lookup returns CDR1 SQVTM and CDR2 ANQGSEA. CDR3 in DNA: TGCAGCGCCCGGGGGGGGTGGGCGACTAATGAAAAACTGTTTTTT. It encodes CSARGGWATNEKLFF.

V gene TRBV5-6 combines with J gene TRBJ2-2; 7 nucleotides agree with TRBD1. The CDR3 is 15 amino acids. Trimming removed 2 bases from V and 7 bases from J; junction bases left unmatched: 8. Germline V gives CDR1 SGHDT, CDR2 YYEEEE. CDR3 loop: CASSLQGLLGGELFF. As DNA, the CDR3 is TGTGCCAGCAGCTTACAGGGGCTGCTGGGCGGGGAGCTGTTTTTT.

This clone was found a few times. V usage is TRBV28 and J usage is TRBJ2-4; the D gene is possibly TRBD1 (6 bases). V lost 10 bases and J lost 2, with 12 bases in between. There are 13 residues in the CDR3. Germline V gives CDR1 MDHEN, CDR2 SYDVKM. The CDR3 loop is CATSGVPKNIQYF. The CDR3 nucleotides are TGTGCCACTTCAGGGGTTCCCAAAAACATTCAGTACTTC.

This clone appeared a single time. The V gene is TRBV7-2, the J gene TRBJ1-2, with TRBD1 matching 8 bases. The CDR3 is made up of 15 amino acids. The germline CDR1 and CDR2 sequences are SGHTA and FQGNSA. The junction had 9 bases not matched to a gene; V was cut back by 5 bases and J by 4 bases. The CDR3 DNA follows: TGTGCCAGCAGCCCGAGACAGGGGCTCGGCTATGGCTACACCTTC. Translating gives CASSPRQGLGYGYTF.

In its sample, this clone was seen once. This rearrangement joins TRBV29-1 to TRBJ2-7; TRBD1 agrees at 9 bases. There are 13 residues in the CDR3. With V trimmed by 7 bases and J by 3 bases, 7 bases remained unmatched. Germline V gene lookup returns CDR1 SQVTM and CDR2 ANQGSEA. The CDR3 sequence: CSATGGAGYEQYF. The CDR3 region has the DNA TGCAGCGCTACAGGGGGCGCAGGCTACGAGCAGTACTTC.

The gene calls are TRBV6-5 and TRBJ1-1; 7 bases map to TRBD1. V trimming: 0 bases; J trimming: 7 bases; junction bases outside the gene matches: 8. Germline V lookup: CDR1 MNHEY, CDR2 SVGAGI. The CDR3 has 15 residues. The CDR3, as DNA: TGTGCCAGCAGTTACTCCGGACAGGCTGCTTATGAAGCTTTCTTT. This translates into CASSYSGQAAYEAFF.

CDR3 protein: CASSLPTSGGNEQFF. In nucleotides, the CDR3 is TGCGCCAGCAGCCTCCCGACTAGCGGGGGGAATGAGCAGTTCTTC. The chain links TRBV5-1 to TRBJ2-1; 13 bases fit TRBD2. The CDR3 has 15 amino acids. V trimming: 4 bases; J trimming: 7 bases; junction bases outside the gene matches: 5. In germline, CDR1 is SGHRS, CDR2 YFSETQ.

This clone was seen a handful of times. The CDR3 spells CASSHSGTGFYGYTF. CDR3 nucleotides: TGTGCCAGCAGCCATTCCGGGACAGGGTTCTATGGCTACACCTTC. J is TRBJ1-2 and V is TRBV14, with 9 bases matching TRBD1. This CDR3 is 15 amino acids long. In germline, CDR1 is SGHDN, CDR2 FVKESK. V shed 3 bases, J shed 4 bases, and the junction held 6 bases outside the gene matches.

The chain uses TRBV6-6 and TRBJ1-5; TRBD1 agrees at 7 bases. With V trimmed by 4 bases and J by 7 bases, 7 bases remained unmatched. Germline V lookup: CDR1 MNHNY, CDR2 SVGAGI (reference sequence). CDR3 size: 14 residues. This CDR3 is CASSFRQGGQPQHF. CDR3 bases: TGTGCCAGCAGTTTTCGACAGGGAGGACAGCCCCAGCATTTT.

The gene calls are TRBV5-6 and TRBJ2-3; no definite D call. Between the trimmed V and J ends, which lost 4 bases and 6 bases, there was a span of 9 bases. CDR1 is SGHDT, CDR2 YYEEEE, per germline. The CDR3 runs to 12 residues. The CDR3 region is CASSRLSDTQYF. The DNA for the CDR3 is TGTGCCAGCAGCCGACTTTCGGATACGCAGTATTTT.